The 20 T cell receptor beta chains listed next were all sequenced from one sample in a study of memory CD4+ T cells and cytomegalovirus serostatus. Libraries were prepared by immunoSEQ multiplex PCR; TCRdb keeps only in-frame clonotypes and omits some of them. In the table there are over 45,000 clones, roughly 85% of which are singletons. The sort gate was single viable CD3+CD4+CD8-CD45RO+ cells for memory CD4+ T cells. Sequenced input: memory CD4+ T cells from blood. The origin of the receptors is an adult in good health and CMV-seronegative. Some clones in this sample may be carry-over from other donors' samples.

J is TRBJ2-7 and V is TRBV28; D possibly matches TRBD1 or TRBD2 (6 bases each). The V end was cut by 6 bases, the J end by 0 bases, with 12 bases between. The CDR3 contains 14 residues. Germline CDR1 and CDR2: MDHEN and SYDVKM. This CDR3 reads CASSTGGSSYEQYF. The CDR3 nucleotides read TGTGCCAGCAGCACCGGGGGCAGCTCCTACGAGCAGTACTTC.

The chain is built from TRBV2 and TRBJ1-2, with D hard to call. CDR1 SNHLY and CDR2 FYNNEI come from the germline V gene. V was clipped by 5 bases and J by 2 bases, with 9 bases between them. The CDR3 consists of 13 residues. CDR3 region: CASSLDRNYGYTF. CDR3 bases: TGTGCCAGCAGTTTGGACCGCAACTATGGCTACACCTTC. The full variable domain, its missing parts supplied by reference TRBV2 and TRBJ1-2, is EPEVTQTPSHQVTQMGQEVILRCVPISNHLYFYWYRQILGQKVEFLVSFYNNEISEKSEIFDDQFSVERPDGSNFTLKIRSTKLEDSAMYFCASSLDRNYGYTFGSGTRLTVV.

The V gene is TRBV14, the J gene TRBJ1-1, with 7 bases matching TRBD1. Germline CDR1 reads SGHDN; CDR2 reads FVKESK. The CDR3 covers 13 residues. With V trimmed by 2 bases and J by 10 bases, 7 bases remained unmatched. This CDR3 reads CASSQSNRGRAFF. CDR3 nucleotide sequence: TGTGCCAGCAGCCAATCTAACAGGGGACGAGCTTTCTTT.

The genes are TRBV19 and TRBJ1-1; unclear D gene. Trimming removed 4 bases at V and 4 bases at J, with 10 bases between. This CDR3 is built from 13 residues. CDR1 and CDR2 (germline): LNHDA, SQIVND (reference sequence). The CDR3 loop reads CASSTTVGTEAFF. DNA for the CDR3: TGTGCCAGTAGTACGACGGTGGGCACTGAAGCTTTCTTT.

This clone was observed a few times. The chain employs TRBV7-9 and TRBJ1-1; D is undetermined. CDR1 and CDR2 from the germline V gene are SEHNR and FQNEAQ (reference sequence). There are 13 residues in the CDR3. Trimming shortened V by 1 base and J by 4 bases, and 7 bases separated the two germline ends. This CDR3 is CASSLVMSTEAFF. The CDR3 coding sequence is TGTGCCAGCAGCTTAGTTATGAGCACTGAAGCTTTCTTT.

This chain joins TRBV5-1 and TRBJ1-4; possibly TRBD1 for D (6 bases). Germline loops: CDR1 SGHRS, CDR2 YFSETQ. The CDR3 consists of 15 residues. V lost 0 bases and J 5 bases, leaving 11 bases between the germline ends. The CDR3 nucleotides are TGCGCCAGCAGCTTGGAAGGCAGGGGAAATGAAAAACTGTTTTTT. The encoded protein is CASSLEGRGNEKLFF.

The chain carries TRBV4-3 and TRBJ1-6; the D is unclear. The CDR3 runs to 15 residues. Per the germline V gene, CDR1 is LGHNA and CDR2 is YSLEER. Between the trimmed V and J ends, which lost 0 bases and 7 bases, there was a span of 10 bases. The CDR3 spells CASSQDSAGNSPLHF. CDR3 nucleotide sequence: TGCGCCAGCAGCCAAGATTCGGCCGGCAATTCACCCCTCCACTTT.

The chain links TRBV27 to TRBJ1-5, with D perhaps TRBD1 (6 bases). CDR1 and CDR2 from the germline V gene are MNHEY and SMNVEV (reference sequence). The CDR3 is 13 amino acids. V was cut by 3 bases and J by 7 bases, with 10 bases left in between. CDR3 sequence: CASSFSGDQPQHF. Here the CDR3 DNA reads TGTGCCAGCAGTTTTTCAGGGGACCAGCCCCAGCATTTT.

In nucleotides, the CDR3 is TGTGCCAGCAGAGAGAGCAATCAGCCCCAGCATTTT. Encoded protein: CASRESNQPQHF. J is TRBJ1-5 and V is TRBV6-1; no clear D gene. Looked up from germline, CDR1 is MNHNS and CDR2 is SASEGT. The ends were cut back, 6 bases at V and 1 base at J, with 4 bases in the middle. This CDR3 is 12 amino acids long.

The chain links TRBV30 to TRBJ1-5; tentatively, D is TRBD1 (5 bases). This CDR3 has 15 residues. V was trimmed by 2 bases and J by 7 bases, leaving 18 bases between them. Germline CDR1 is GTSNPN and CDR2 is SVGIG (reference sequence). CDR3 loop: CAWSSPGSSGQPQHF. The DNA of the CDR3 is TGTGCCTGGAGTTCACCCGGTTCCTCAGGGCAGCCCCAGCATTTT. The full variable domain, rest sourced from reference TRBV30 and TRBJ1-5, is SQTIHQWPATLVQPVGSPLSLECTVEGTSNPNLYWYRQAAGRGLQLLFYSVGIGQISSEVPQNLSASRPQDRQFILSSKKLLLSDSGFYLCAWSSPGSSGQPQHFGDGTRLSIL.

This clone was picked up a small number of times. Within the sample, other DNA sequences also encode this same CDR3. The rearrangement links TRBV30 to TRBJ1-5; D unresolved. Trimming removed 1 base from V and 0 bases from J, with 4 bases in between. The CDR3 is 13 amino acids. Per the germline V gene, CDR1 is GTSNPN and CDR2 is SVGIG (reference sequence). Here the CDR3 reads CAWSEDSNQPQHF. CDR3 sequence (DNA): TGTGCCTGGAGTGAGGATAGCAATCAGCCCCAGCATTTT.

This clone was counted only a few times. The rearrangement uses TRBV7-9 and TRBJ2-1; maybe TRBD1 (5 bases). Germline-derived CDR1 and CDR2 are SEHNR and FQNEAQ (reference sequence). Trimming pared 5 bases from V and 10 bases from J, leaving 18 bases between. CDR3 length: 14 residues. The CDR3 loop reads CASSPVGAQREQFF. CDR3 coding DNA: TGTGCCAGCAGCCCTGTTGGGGCTCAGCGAGAGCAGTTCTTC.

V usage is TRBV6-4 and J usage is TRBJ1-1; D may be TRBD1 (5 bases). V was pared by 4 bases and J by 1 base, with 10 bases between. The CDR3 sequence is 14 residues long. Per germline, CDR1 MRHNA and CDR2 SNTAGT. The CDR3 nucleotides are TGTGCCAGCAGTGCGACTGGGGGGAACACTGAAGCTTTCTTT. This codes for CASSATGGNTEAFF.

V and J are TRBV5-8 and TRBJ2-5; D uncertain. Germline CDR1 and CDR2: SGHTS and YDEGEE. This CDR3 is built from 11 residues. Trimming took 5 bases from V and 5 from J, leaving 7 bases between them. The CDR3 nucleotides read TGTGCCAGCAGGGTGGTTGAGACCCAGTACTTC. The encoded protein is CASRVVETQYF.

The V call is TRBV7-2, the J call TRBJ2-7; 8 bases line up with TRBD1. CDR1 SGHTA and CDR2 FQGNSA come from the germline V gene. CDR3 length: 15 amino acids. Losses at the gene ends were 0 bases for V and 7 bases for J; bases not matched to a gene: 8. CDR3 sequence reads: CASSLAGTGVREQYF. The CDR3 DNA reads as TGTGCCAGCAGCTTAGCGGGGACAGGCGTAAGGGAGCAGTACTTC.

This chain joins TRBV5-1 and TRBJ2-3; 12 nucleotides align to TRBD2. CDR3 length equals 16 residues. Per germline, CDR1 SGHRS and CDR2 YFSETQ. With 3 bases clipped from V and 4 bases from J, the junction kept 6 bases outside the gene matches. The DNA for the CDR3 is TGCGCCAGCAGCTCCCAAGCTAGCGGGAGGGCAGATACGCAGTATTTT. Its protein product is CASSSQASGRADTQYF.

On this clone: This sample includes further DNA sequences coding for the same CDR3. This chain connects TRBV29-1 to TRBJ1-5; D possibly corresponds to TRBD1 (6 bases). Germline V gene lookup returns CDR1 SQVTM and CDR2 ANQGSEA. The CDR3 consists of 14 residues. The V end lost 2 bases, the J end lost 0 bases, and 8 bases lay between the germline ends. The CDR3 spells CSVETGNSNQPQHF. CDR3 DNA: TGCAGCGTTGAAACAGGGAATAGCAATCAGCCCCAGCATTTT. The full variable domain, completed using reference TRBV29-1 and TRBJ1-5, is SAVISQKPSRDICQRGTSLTIQCQVDSQVTMMFWYRQQPGQSLTLIATANQGSEATYESGFVIDKFPISRPNLTFSTLTVSNMSPEDSSIYLCSVETGNSNQPQHFGDGTRLSIL.

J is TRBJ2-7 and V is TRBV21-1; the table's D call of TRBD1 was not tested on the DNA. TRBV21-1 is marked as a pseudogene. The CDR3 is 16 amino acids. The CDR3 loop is CASSGRTASFSYEQYF. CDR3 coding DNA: TGTGCCAGCAGCGGACGGACAGCTAGCTTCTCCTACGAGCAGTACTTC.

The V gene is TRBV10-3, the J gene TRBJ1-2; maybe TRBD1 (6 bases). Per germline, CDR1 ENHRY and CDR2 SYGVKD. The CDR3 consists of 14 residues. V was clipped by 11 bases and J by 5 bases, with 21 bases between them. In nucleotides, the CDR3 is TGTGCCGCCAGGGCGGCAGGGGAGACTTATGGCTACACCTTC. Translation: CAARAAGETYGYTF.

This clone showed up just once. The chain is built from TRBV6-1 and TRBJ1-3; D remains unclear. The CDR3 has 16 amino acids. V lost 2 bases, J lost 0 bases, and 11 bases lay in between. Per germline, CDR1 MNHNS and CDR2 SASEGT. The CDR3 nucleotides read TGTGCCAGCAGTGAAACCCTGACAACCTCTGGAAACACCATATATTTT. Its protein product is CASSETLTTSGNTIYF.